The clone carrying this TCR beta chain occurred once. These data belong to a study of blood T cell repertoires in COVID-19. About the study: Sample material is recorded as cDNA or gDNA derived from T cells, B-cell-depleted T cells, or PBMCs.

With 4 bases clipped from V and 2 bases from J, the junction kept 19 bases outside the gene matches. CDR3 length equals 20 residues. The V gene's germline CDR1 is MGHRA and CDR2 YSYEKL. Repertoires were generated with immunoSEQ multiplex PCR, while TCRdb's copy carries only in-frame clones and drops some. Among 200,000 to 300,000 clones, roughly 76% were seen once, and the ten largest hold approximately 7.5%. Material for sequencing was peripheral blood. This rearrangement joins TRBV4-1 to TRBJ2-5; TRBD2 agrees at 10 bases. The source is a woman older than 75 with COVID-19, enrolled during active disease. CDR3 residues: CASSRDNAGAPLAGQETQYF. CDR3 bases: TGCGCCAGCAGCCGAGACAATGCGGGGGCCCCACTAGCGGGACAAGAGACCCAGTACTTC.